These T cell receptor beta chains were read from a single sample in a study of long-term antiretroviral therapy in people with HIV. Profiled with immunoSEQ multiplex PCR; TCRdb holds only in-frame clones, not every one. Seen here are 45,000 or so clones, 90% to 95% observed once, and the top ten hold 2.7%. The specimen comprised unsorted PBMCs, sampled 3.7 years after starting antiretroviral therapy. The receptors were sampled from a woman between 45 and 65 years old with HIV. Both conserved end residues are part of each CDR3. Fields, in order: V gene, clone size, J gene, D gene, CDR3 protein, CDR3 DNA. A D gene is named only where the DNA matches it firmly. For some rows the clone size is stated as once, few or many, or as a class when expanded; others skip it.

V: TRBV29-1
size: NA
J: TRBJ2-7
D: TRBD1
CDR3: CSVESGRGREQYF
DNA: TGCAGCGTTGAATCTGGCAGGGGGCGCGAGCAGTACTTC

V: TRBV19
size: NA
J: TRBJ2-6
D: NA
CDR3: CASSIGSGANVLTF
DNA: TGTGCCAGTAGTATTGGCTCTGGGGCCAACGTCCTGACTTTC

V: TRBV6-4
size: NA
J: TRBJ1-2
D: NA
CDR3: CASSDPESPGEDYGYTF
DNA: TGTGCCAGCAGTGACCCCGAGTCTCCGGGAGAGGACTATGGCTACACCTTC

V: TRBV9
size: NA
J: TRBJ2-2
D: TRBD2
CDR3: CASSVLSGARPTNTGELFF
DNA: TGTGCCAGCAGCGTACTGAGCGGGGCTCGTCCGACGAACACCGGGGAGCTGTTTTTT

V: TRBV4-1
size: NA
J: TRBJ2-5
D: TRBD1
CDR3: CASSQDRDRVEETQYF
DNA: TGCGCCAGCAGCCAAGATCGGGACAGGGTGGAAGAGACCCAGTACTTC

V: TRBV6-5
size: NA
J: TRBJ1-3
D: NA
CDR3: CASIPGGGGNTIYF
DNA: TGTGCCAGCATTCCTGGGGGGGGTGGAAACACCATATATTTT

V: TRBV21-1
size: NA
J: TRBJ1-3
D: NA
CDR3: CASSSLLVGEMENTIYF
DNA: TGTGCCAGCAGCAGCCTTTTGGTAGGGGAGATGGAAAACACCATATATTTT

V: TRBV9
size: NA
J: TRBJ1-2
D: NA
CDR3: CASSKAGDLSGYTF
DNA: TGTGCCAGCTCCAAAGCGGGGGATTTGAGTGGCTACACCTTC

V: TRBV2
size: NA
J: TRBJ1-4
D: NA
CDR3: CASREGIPNEKLFF
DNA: TGTGCCAGCAGGGAGGGGATACCTAATGAAAAACTGTTTTTT

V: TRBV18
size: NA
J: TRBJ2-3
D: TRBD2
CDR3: CASSPLAGTSTDTQYF
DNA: TGTGCCAGCTCACCACTAGCGGGGACTAGCACAGATACGCAGTATTTT

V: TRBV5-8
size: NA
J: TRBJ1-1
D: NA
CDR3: CASSLGLGLSNTEAFF
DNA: TGTGCCAGCAGCTTGGGTCTGGGGTTGTCGAACACTGAAGCTTTCTTT

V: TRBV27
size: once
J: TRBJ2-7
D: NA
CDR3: CASSLGGAEPYF
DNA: TGTGCCAGCAGTTTGGGGGGGGCAGAACCGTACTTC

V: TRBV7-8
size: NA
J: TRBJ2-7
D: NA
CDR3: CASSLRFILNEQYF
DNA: TGTGCCAGCAGCTTAAGGTTCATTCTGAACGAGCAGTACTTC

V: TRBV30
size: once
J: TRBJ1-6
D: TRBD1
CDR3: CAWSLTGVNSPLHF
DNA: TGTGCCTGGAGTCTAACAGGGGTTAATTCACCCCTCCACTTT

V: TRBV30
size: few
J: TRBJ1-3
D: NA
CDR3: CAWSWGTGNTIYF
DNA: TGTGCCTGGAGTTGGGGGACTGGAAACACCATATATTTT

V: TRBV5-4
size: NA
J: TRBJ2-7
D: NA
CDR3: CASSLWGGGGEQYF
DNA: TGTGCCAGCAGCTTGTGGGGCGGGGGCGGCGAGCAGTACTTC

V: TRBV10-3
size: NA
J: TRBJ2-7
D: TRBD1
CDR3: CAISGTGNEQYF
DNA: TGTGCCATCTCCGGGACAGGGAACGAGCAGTACTTC

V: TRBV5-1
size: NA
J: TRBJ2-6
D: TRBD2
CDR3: CASTSLGGVGSGANVLTF
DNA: TGCGCCAGCACCTCGTTGGGAGGGGTAGGGAGTGGGGCCAACGTCCTGACTTTC

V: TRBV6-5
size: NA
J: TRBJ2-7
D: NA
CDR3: CASSLGQPSYEQYF
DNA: TGTGCCAGCAGTTTAGGACAGCCTTCCTACGAGCAGTACTTC

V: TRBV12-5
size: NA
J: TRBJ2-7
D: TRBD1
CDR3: CASAPGTGELYEQYF
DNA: TGTGCTAGTGCGCCTGGGACAGGGGAACTCTACGAGCAGTACTTC

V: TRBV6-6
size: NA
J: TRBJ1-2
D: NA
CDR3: CASSYVQNYGYTF
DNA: TGTGCCAGCAGTTACGTCCAGAACTATGGCTACACCTTC

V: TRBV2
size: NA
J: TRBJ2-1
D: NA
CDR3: CASSVTWGGRYEQFF
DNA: TGTGCCAGCAGTGTGACGTGGGGGGGCCGGTATGAGCAGTTCTTC

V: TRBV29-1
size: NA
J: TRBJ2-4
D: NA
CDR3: CSVEDRFLAKNIQYF
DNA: TGCAGCGTTGAAGACAGATTTTTAGCCAAAAACATTCAGTACTTC

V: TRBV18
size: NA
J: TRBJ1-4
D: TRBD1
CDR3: CASSPTGSNEKLFF
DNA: TGTGCCAGCTCACCGACAGGGTCTAATGAAAAACTGTTTTTT

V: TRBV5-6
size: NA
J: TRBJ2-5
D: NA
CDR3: CASSLRGIQETQYF
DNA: TGTGCCAGCAGCCTAAGGGGCATTCAAGAGACCCAGTACTTC

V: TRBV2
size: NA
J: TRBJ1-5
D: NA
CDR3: CASSVGSNQPQHF
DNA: TGTGCCAGCAGTGTTGGAAGCAATCAGCCCCAGCATTTT

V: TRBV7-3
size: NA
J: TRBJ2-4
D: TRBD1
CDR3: CASSPGTGEKNIQYF
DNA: TGTGCCAGCAGCCCCGGGACAGGAGAGAAAAACATTCAGTACTTC

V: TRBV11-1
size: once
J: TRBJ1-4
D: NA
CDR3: CASSLGGKLFF
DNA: TGTGCCAGCAGCTTAGGTGGGAAACTGTTTTTT

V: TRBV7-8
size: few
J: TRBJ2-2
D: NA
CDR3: CASAPGTVNTGELFF
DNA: TGTGCCAGTGCCCCCGGGACTGTTAACACCGGGGAGCTGTTTTTT

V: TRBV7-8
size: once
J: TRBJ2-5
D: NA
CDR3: CASSLVVNQETQYF
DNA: TGTGCCAGCAGCTTAGTGGTAAACCAAGAGACCCAGTACTTC

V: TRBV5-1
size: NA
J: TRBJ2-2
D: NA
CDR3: CASSLRQGGTGELFF
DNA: TGCGCCAGCAGCTTGAGACAGGGAGGCACCGGGGAGCTGTTTTTT

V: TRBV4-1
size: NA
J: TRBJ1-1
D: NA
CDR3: CASSQVFQNTEAFF
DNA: TGCGCCAGCAGCCAAGTCTTCCAGAACACTGAAGCTTTCTTT

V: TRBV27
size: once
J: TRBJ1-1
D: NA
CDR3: CASRRSDPNTEAFF
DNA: TGTGCCAGCAGGCGGAGTGATCCGAACACTGAAGCTTTCTTT

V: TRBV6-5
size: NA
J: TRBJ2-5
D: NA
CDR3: CASSLDLETQYF
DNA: TGTGCCAGCAGTTTAGACTTAGAGACCCAGTACTTC